A single TCR beta chain is shown here with its context. The antigen remains unidentified. Documented time point: week 5, during vaccination. Every vaccine dose comprised 300 ug of mutant IDH1 20-mer peptide plus topical imiquimod. Each tumor in the donors was a new WHO grade 3 or 4 astrocytoma, IDH1-mutant and ATRX-lost. This table comes from immunoSEQ multiplex PCR, and its TCRdb copy is limited to in-frame clones, with some not included. The sample shows 56,000 or so clones, 78% of them seen only once. V shed 5 bases and J shed 14 bases, with 16 bases lying between them. CDR1 is LNHDA, CDR2 SQIVND, per germline (reference sequence). The CDR3 is 13 residues long. The record originates from a study of a mutant IDH1 vaccine in newly diagnosed glioma. Study-wide context: Patients received vaccination from 4-6 weeks after radiotherapy alone, or with temozolomide cycles. Before enrollment, patients got radiotherapy alone, temozolomide alone, or mostly the combination. Study observations and caveats: It seemed that pseudoprogression was not linked to changes in the top peripheral T cell clonotypes.

This clonotype originated in a woman in her thirties or forties with glioma. The sample here was PBMCs, taken from a glioma patient whose treatment included an IDH1 peptide vaccine. The chain recombines TRBV19 with TRBJ1-6, with D unclear. The DNA for the CDR3 is TGTGCCAGTAGTCCCGGGCCCCCCAGAGCCCTCCACTTT. It specifies CASSPGPPRALHF.